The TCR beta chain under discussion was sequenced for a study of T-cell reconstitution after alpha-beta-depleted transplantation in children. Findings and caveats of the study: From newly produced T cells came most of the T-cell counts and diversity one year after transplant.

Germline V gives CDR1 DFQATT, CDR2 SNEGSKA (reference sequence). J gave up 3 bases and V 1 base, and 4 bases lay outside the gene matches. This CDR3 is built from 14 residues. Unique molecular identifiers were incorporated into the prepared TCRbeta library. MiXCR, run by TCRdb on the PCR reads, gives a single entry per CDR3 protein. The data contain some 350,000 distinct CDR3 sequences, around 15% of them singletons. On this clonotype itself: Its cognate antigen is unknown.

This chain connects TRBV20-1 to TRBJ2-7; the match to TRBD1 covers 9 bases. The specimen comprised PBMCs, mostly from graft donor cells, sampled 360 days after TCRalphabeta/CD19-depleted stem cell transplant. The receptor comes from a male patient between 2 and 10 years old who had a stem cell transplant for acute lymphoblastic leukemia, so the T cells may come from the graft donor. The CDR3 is CSARAGTGYYEQYF. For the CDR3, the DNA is TGCAGTGCTAGAGCCGGGACAGGGTACTACGAGCAGTACTTC.